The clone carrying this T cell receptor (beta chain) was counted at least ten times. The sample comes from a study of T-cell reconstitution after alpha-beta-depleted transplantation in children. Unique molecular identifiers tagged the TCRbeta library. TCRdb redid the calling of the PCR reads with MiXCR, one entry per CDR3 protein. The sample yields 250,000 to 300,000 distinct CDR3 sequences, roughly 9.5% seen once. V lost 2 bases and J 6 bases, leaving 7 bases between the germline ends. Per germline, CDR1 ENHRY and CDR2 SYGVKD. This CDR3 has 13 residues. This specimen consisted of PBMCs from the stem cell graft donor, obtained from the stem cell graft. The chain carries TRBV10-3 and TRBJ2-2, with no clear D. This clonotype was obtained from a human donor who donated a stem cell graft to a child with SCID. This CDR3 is CAISETAAGELFF. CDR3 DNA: TGTGCCATCAGTGAGACTGCAGCCGGGGAGCTGTTTTTT.